Included here is one TCR beta chain sequence, with context. Its specificity is unknown. The data were obtained in a study of CD8 T cells in Susac syndrome. Study at large: Each patient with Susac syndrome, at the time of blood draw, was therapy-naive, on corticosteroids, or on intravenous immunoglobulin alone.

The authors reverse transcribed roughly 0.5 to 1 ug RNA with random hexamers. Multiplex immunoSEQ PCR targeted 54 Vbeta and 13 Jbeta TCR beta segments. TCRdb analysed the immunoSEQ multiplex PCR reads with MiXCR anew, one entry per CDR3 protein. Among 150,000 to 200,000 distinct CDR3 sequences, around 94% were seen once, and the ten largest hold approximately 0.099%. Study-wide points: CD4+ repertoires of Susac syndrome patients lacked detectable clonal expansion.

TEMRA cells were FACS-enriched, unlike CD8+ and CD4+ T cells, which were negatively isolated. Sequencing input: CD4+ T cells from PBMCs. This TCR came from a human donor with Susac syndrome.

The CDR3 loop is CSASPPSAGTDTQYF. CDR3 DNA sequence: TGCAGTGCTAGCCCCCCATCCGCCGGCACAGATACGCAGTATTTT. This chain joins TRBV20-1 and TRBJ2-3; D is uncertain. V was cut by 3 bases and J by 1 base, with 14 bases left in between. The CDR3 runs to 15 residues. Germline-derived CDR1 and CDR2 are DFQATT and SNEGSKA (reference sequence).